Listed below are T cell receptor beta chains from one sample, sequenced in a study of CXCR3-negative and CXCR3-positive naive CD8 T cells. TCRdb re-called the 5' RACE reads and gives one entry per CDR3 protein, without DNA. The table lists over 4,500 distinct CDR3 sequences, with roughly 2.5% in the top ten. Sequences were obtained from naive CXCR3- CD8+ T cells from blood. All receptors derive from a human donor in good health. Some clones in this sample may be carry-over from other donors' samples. CDR3s include the opening cysteine and the closing phenylalanine or tryptophan. The listing skips clone size in some rows; elsewhere it reads once, few, many or a size class.

clone size	V gene	J gene	CDR3 protein
medium-sized	TRBV29-1	TRBJ2-7	CSGFSGSSYEQYF
medium-sized	TRBV2	TRBJ1-6	CASSERGSTYNSPLHF
-	TRBV27	TRBJ2-7	CASRRGASSYEQYF
medium-sized	TRBV28	TRBJ2-3	CASRSNTGTDTQYF
-	TRBV12-3/TRBV12-4	TRBJ2-2	CASSSYGEGNTGELFF
-	TRBV20-1	TRBJ2-3	CSASTGTSTDTQYF
-	TRBV20-1	TRBJ2-7	CSAHRTSGVPYEQYF
-	TRBV4-1	TRBJ2-1	CASSQVLQREVGNEQFF
-	TRBV7-9	TRBJ2-1	CASSPGTSNEQFF
-	TRBV6-5	TRBJ2-2	CARSSAGELFF
-	TRBV29-1	TRBJ1-3	CSVEDPSNTIYF
medium-sized	TRBV12-3/TRBV12-4	TRBJ2-1	CASRPSGWSSYNEQFF
medium-sized	TRBV11-2	TRBJ2-1	CASSSLNRGAYNEQFF
-	TRBV14	TRBJ1-1	CASSLAGQGEAFF
medium-sized	TRBV27	TRBJ2-1	CASNHGQALYNEQFF
-	TRBV27	TRBJ2-7	CASSSSSYEQYF
medium-sized	TRBV6-1	TRBJ2-2	CASSEHRATANTGELFF
-	TRBV21-1	TRBJ2-7	CASSIYLCSVVLTYSYEQYF
-	TRBV7-9	TRBJ1-2	CASSLWVTAVGGYTF
medium-sized	TRBV3-1	TRBJ2-7	CASSRSSASYEQYF
-	TRBV7-8	TRBJ1-1	CASSLGRLGVDFMNTEAFF
medium-sized	TRBV7-4	TRBJ2-3	CASSFPGKTDTQYF
-	TRBV6-6	TRBJ2-3	CASRYSVGTDTQYF
-	TRBV12-3/TRBV12-4	TRBJ2-1	CAISPLYNEQFF
-	TRBV25-1	TRBJ2-5	CASSDDSQETQYF
-	TRBV5-6	TRBJ2-7	CASSPLLSSYEQYF
medium-sized	TRBV5-1	TRBJ2-6	CASNHGRTGANVLTF
medium-sized	TRBV29-1	TRBJ2-5	CSVDPRSSGGPETQYF
-	TRBV6-2/TRBV6-3	TRBJ1-5	CASLSHRGRNQPQHF
medium-sized	TRBV6-5	TRBJ2-1	CASSYLPRASGFNEQFF
medium-sized	TRBV11-2	TRBJ1-1	CASSSTGDTEAFF
-	TRBV29-1	TRBJ2-1	CSVAGAAWGNTYNEQFF
-	TRBV6-5	TRBJ2-7	CASSYFTGGSSYEQYF
-	TRBV29-1	TRBJ1-2	CSVEDLSGGTLNYGYTF
-	TRBV29-1	TRBJ2-2	CSVERDRDNPGELFF
-	TRBV4-1	TRBJ1-2	CASSQDQGGYTF
-	TRBV5-5	TRBJ2-7	CASSSPWDITYEQYF
medium-sized	TRBV10-3	TRBJ1-2	CAISYDSSGYGYTF
-	TRBV4-1	TRBJ2-4	CASSQGGALTASIQYF
-	TRBV2	TRBJ2-7	CASVASRSYEQYF
-	TRBV6-2/TRBV6-3	TRBJ2-7	CASSYTYEQYF
medium-sized	TRBV7-9	TRBJ1-2	CASSLGAGVYTF
-	TRBV2	TRBJ2-7	CASTDSRYEQYF
medium-sized	TRBV29-1	TRBJ2-5	CSVLGERETQYF
medium-sized	TRBV3-1	TRBJ2-3	CASSPGLAESDTQYF
-	TRBV27	TRBJ1-1	CASSTSGTVGTEAFF
-	TRBV5-6	TRBJ2-5	CASSLVNSQETQYF
medium-sized	TRBV29-1	TRBJ2-3	CSVPGGSVGTQYF